The clone carrying this TCR beta chain was seen many times. Its matching antigen is unknown. The CDR3 spans 15 residues. CDR1 and CDR2 from the germline V gene are ENHRY and SYGVKD. Trimming shortened V by 6 bases and J by 3 bases, and 17 bases separated the two germline ends. The data stem from a study of T cells in Graves' hyperthyroidism and ophthalmopathy. Points from the study as a whole: Researchers found most expanded thyroid clonotypes above 0.001 in blood as well.

Stable Graves' hyperthyroidism meant no ophthalmopathy progression within 18 months. This sample holds PBMCs from 10 ml fresh peripheral blood. RNA transcripts yielded amplified TCR beta CDR3 regions. TCR CDR3 underwent first-round RT-PCR with the HTBI primer set. TCRdb re-called the multiplex PCR reads with MiXCR, one entry per CDR3 protein. The sample includes around 300,000 distinct CDR3 sequences, roughly an eighth of them seen just once. The chain combines TRBV10-3 with TRBJ1-1; maybe TRBD1 (5 bases). The sample comprised blood. The receptor was isolated from a woman aged 40 to 50 with Graves' hyperthyroidism. Here the CDR3 reads CAISPAGGFDTEAFF. In nucleotides, the CDR3 is TGTGCCATCAGCCCGGCGGGGGGGTTCGACACTGAAGCTTTCTTT.